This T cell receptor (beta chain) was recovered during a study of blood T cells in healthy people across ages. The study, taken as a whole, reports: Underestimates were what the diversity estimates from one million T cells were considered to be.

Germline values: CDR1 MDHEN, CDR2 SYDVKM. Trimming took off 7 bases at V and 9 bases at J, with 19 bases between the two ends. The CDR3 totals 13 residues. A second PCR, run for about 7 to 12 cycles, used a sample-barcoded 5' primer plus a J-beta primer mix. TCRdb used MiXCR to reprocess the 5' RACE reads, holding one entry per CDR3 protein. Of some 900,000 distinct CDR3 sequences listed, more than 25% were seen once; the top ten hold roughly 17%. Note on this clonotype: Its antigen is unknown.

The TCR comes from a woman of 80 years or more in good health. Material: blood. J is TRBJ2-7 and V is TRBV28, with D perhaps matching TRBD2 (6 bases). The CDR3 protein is CASTRQTRGAQYF. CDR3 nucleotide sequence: TGTGCCAGCACGAGACAGACCCGCGGGGCGCAGTACTTC.